The T cell receptor (beta chain) described here comes from a study of CD8 T cells in ankylosing spondylitis. The study, taken as a whole, reports: Apparently characteristic of ankylosing spondylitis blood was a TCR beta motif (roughly eight highly homologous variants). According to the report, clones linked to the disease were significantly enriched in matched synovial fluid samples taken from ankylosing spondylitis patients.

MiXCR, run by TCRdb on the 5' RACE reads, gives a single entry per CDR3 protein. The data contain 400,000 to 450,000 distinct CDR3 sequences, 17% of them singletons. J was trimmed by 4 bases and V by 0 bases; bases with no gene match: 3. CDR1 SGHRS and CDR2 YFSETQ come from the germline V gene. This CDR3 is built from 15 residues. There are a few counts of this clonotype. Antigen: not known. Sequencing was done on a sample of blood, either unsorted or a sorted T cell fraction (not recorded which). The V gene is TRBV5-1, the J gene TRBJ2-3; 9 nucleotides agree with TRBD2. This TCR was recovered from a male donor with ankylosing spondylitis. CDR3 sequence reads: CASSLVRGGPDTQYF. The CDR3 DNA sequence: TGCGCCAGCAGCTTGGTGCGGGGGGGCCCAGATACGCAGTATTTT.